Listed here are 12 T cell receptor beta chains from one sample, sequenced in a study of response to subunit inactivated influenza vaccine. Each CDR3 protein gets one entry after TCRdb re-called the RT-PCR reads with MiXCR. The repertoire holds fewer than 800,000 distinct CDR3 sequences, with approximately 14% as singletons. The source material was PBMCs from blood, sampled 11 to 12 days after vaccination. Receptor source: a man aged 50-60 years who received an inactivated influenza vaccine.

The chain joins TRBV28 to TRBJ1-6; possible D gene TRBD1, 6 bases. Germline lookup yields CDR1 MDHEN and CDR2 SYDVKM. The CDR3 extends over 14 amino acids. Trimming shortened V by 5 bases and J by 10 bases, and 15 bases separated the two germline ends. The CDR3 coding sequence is TGTGCCAGCAGTCGTACAGGGTCCCGCTCACCCCTCCACTTT. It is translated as CASSRTGSRSPLHF.

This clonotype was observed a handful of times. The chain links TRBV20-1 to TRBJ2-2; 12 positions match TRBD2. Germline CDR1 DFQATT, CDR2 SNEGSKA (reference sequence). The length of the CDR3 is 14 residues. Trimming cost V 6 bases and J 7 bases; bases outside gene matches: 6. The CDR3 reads CSAQILAGGGELFF. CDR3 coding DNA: TGCAGTGCACAGATACTAGCGGGAGGCGGGGAGCTGTTTTTT.

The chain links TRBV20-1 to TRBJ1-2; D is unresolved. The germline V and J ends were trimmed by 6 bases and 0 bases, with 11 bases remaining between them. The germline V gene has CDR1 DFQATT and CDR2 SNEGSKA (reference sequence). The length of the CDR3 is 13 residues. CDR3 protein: CSAPVSSNYGYTF. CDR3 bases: TGCAGTGCCCCGGTCTCTTCTAACTATGGCTACACCTTC.

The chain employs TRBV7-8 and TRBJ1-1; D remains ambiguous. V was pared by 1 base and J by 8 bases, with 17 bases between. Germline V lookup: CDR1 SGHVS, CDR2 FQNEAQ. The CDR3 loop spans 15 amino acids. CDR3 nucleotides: TGTGCCAGCAGCTTAGTGGTGGGTTGGTTAACCGAAGCTTTCTTT. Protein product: CASSLVVGWLTEAFF.

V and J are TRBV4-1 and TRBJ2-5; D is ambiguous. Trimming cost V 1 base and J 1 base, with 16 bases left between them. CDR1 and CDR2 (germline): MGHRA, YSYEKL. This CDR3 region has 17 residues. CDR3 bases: TGCGCCAGCAGCCAAGTTCTTAGAACTGAAATCCAAGAGACCCAGTACTTC. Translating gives CASSQVLRTEIQETQYF.

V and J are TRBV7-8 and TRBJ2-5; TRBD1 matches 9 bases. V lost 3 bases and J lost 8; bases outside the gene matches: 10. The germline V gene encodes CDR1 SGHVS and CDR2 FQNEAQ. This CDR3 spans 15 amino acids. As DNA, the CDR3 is TGTGCCAGCAGCTTGGGGACAGGGCCGCCCCAAACCCAGTACTTC. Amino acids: CASSLGTGPPQTQYF. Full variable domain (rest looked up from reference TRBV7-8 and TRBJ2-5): GAGVSQSPRYKVAKRGQDVALRCDPISGHVSLFWYQQALGQGPEFLTYFQNEAQLDKSGLPSDRFFAERPEGSVSTLKIQRTQQEDSAVYLCASSLGTGPPQTQYFGPGTRLLVL.

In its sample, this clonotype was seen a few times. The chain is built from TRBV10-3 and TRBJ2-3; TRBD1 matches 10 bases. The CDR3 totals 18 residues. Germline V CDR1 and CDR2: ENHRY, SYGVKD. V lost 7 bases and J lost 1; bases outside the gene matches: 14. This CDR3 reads CAIKPRRGQGFGTDTQYF. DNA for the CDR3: TGTGCCATCAAACCCAGGCGGGGACAGGGGTTTGGCACAGATACGCAGTATTTT.

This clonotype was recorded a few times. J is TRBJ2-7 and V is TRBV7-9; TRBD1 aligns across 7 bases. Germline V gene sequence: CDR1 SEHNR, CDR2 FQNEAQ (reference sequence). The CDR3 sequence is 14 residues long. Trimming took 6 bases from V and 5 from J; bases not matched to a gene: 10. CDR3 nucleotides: TGTGCCAGCAGTCCCGACAGGGTATTCAACGAGCAGTACTTC. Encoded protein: CASSPDRVFNEQYF.

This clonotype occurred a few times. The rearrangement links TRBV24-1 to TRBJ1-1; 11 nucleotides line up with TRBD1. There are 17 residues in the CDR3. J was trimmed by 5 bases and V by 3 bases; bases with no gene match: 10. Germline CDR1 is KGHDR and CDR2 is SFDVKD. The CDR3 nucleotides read TGTGCCACCAGTGATACCGGGACAGGGGGTATAGGAACTGAAGCTTTCTTT. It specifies CATSDTGTGGIGTEAFF.

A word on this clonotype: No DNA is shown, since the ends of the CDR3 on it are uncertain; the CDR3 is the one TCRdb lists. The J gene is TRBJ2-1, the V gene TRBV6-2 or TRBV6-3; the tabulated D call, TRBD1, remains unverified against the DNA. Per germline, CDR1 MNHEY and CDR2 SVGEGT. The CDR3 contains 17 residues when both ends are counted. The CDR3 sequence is CASSTSTVAVRGYEQFF.

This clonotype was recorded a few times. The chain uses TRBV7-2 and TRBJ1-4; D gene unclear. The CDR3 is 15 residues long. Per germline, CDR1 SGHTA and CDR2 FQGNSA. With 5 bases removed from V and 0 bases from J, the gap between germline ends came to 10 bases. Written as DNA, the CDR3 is TGTGCCAGCAGCGACCTTCCCGCAACTAATGAAAAACTGTTTTTT. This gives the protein CASSDLPATNEKLFF. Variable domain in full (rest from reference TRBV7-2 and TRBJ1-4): GAGVSQSPSNKVTEKGKDVELRCDPISGHTALYWYRQSLGQGLEFLIYFQGNSAPDKSGLPSDRFSAERTGGSVSTLTIQRTQQEDSAVYLCASSDLPATNEKLFFGSGTQLSVL.

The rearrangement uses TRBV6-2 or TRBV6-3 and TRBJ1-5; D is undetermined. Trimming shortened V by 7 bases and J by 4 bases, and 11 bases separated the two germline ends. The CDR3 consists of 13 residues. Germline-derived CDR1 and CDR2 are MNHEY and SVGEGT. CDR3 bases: TGTGCCAGCACTTGGCAGCAGAATCAGCCCCAGCATTTT. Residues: CASTWQQNQPQHF.